A single sample is the source of the 21 T cell receptor beta chains below, sequenced in a study of blood T cell repertoires in COVID-19. Data came from immunoSEQ multiplex PCR; TCRdb stores just in-frame clones and leaves some out. The sample yields under 170,000 clones, approximately 90% seen once. Sequencing was carried out using peripheral blood. The receptors were sampled from a woman in her sixties with active or convalescent COVID-19.

The V call is TRBV4-1, the J call TRBJ2-7, with D possibly TRBD1 on 5 matching bases. The CDR3 runs 17 residues. Germline CDR1 MGHRA, CDR2 YSYEKL. V lost 0 bases, J lost 9 bases, and 24 bases lay in between. In DNA, the CDR3 is TGCGCCAGCAGCCAAGACCCCCAGGGCTCCAATGAGAAGGGGCAGTACTTC. This sequence encodes CASSQDPQGSNEKGQYF.

The chain employs TRBV5-4 and TRBJ1-4; possibly TRBD1 for D (6 bases). The length of the CDR3 is 15 residues. CDR1 is SGHNT, CDR2 YYREEE, per germline (reference sequence). V shed 4 bases and J shed 4 bases, with 14 bases lying between them. The chain's CDR3 is CASSPSQQGNEKLFF. The CDR3 bases are TGTGCCAGCAGCCCCTCCCAACAGGGTAATGAAAAACTGTTTTTT.

The rearrangement links TRBV9 to TRBJ2-1, with 10 bases that match TRBD2. The CDR3 has 13 residues. V lost 4 bases, J lost 8 bases, and 3 bases stayed unmatched. Germline V CDR1 and CDR2: SGDLS, YYNGEE. CDR3 DNA: TGTGCCAGCAGCCCTAGCGGGGGCGATGAGCAGTTCTTC. Translation: CASSPSGGDEQFF.

The V gene is TRBV18, the J gene TRBJ1-6; the D gene is possibly TRBD1 (5 bases). Trimming pared 2 bases from V and 6 bases from J, leaving 14 bases between. This CDR3 is built from 16 residues. Germline V gene sequence: CDR1 KGHSH, CDR2 LQKENI. The CDR3 region is CASSPDGPGINSPLHF. The CDR3 region has the DNA TGTGCCAGCTCACCAGACGGACCAGGGATTAATTCACCCCTCCACTTT.

The V and J genes are TRBV2 and TRBJ1-1; D not resolved. The V end lost 8 bases, the J end lost 1 base, and 11 bases lay between the germline ends. Germline V gives CDR1 SNHLY, CDR2 FYNNEI. The CDR3 sequence is 13 residues long. The CDR3 nucleotides are TGTGCCAGCGGCGGCATCAGGAACACTGAAGCTTTCTTT. This sequence encodes CASGGIRNTEAFF.

This clone was observed once. The J gene is TRBJ2-1, the V gene TRBV12-3 or TRBV12-4; no definite D call. The length of the CDR3 is 13 residues. V lost 5 bases and J 4 bases, leaving 9 bases between the germline ends. CDR3 DNA sequence: TGTGCCAGCAGTCCCGAGGAATACAATGAGCAGTTCTTC. It encodes CASSPEEYNEQFF.

The V call is TRBV15, the J call TRBJ1-3; no clear D. The CDR3 sequence is 16 residues long. Trimming took off 0 bases at V and 0 bases at J, with 9 bases between the two ends. Germline V gives CDR1 LNHNV, CDR2 YYDKDF (reference sequence). Here the CDR3 reads CATSRENRFSGNTIYF. The CDR3, as DNA: TGTGCCACCAGCAGAGAAAACAGATTCTCTGGAAACACCATATATTTT.

The CDR3, as DNA: TGTGCCAGTAGCCCGTACCGGACAGGCGGCTATGGCTACACCTTC. Protein product: CASSPYRTGGYGYTF. J is TRBJ1-2 and V is TRBV19, with 7 nucleotides matching TRBD1. Germline loops: CDR1 LNHDA, CDR2 SQIVND (reference sequence). J gave up 4 bases and V 6 bases, and 11 bases lay outside the gene matches. The CDR3 covers 15 residues.

This sequence joins TRBV18 and TRBJ2-1; possible D gene TRBD1, 5 bases. Trimming removed 3 bases at V and 0 bases at J, with 15 bases between. Germline V gene sequence: CDR1 KGHSH, CDR2 LQKENI. This CDR3 has 17 residues. Written as DNA, the CDR3 is TGTGCCAGCTCACCTACGACAGACCTTAGCTCCTACAATGAGCAGTTCTTC. It translates to CASSPTTDLSSYNEQFF.

The chain carries TRBV7-9 and TRBJ1-1; D is ambiguous. Trimming removed 0 bases from V and 8 bases from J, with 13 bases in between. The CDR3 has 14 amino acids. Germline lookup yields CDR1 SEHNR and CDR2 FQNEAQ (reference sequence). CDR3 loop: CASSLARETVEAFF. The CDR3 nucleotides are TGTGCCAGCAGCTTAGCGCGGGAAACAGTAGAAGCTTTCTTT.

This sequence joins TRBV29-1 and TRBJ1-3, with TRBD1 matching 7 bases. The CDR3 contains 15 residues. The germline CDR1 and CDR2 sequences are SQVTM and ANQGSEA. Trimming took 6 bases from V and 3 from J; bases not matched to a gene: 11. DNA for the CDR3: TGCAGCGTCCCCTCGACAGGGCCGAATGGAAACACCATATATTTT. Its translation is CSVPSTGPNGNTIYF.

V usage is TRBV18 and J usage is TRBJ1-2, with 9 bases aligning to TRBD1. Germline V lookup: CDR1 KGHSH, CDR2 LQKENI. V dropped 1 base and J dropped 7; count of bases not matched to a gene: 7. The CDR3 is 15 residues long. In DNA form, the CDR3 reads TGTGCCAGCTCACCACAGGGACAGGGCCTAAGTGGCTACACCTTC. This translates into CASSPQGQGLSGYTF.

The V call is TRBV7-9, the J call TRBJ1-3; D is ambiguous. The V gene lost 11 bases and the J gene lost 10 bases, with 18 bases spanning the gap. The CDR3 is made up of 12 amino acids. CDR1 and CDR2 (germline): SEHNR, FQNEAQ (reference sequence). CDR3 loop: CAHSVIRGTIYF. The DNA of the CDR3 is TGTGCCCACTCCGTGATCCGGGGAACCATATATTTT.

The chain combines TRBV5-5 with TRBJ2-7, with TRBD1 identical over 11 bases. Germline V lookup: CDR1 SGHKS, CDR2 YYEKEE (reference sequence). With V trimmed by 4 bases and J by 4 bases, 7 bases remained unmatched. The CDR3 runs 15 residues. The CDR3 spells CASSPGTGGFYEQYF. CDR3 in DNA: TGTGCCAGCAGCCCAGGGACAGGGGGGTTTTACGAGCAGTACTTC. Complete variable domain (other parts from reference TRBV5-5 and TRBJ2-7): DAGVTQSPTHLIKTRGQQVTLRCSPISGHKSVSWYQQVLGQGPQFIFQYYEKEERGRGNFPDRFSARQFPNYSSELNVNALLLGDSALYLCASSPGTGGFYEQYFGPGTRLTVT.

In DNA form, the CDR3 reads TGCGCCAGCAGTGAGTCTAGCGGGGGGAGCCACAATGAGCAGTTCTTC. Its translation is CASSESSGGSHNEQFF. J is TRBJ2-1 and V is TRBV10-2; 10 bases map to TRBD2. The CDR3 is 16 residues long. Losses at the gene ends were 0 bases for V and 5 bases for J; bases not matched to a gene: 4. Germline V lookup: CDR1 WSHSY, CDR2 SAAADI.

The genes are TRBV19 and TRBJ2-1, with TRBD2 matching 9 bases. The V segment lost 4 bases and the J segment 5 bases; nucleotides outside the gene matches: 6. The germline gives CDR1 LNHDA, CDR2 SQIVND (reference sequence). The CDR3 length is 15 residues. CDR3 bases: TGTGCCAGTAGTAACCGACTAGCGGCCCACAATGAGCAGTTCTTC. It is translated as CASSNRLAAHNEQFF.

This rearrangement joins TRBV18 to TRBJ1-6; 9 bases fit TRBD1. The CDR3 spans 15 residues. Unmatched junction bases numbered 4, after V lost 3 bases and J lost 7 bases. CDR1 KGHSH and CDR2 LQKENI come from the germline V gene. The CDR3 loop is CASSPNRGLNSPLHF. CDR3 bases: TGTGCCAGCTCACCCAACAGGGGGCTGAATTCACCCCTCCACTTT.

The DNA of the CDR3 is TGTGCCAGCAGCCTAATTACCGGGGAGCTGTTTTTT. Its translation is CASSLITGELFF. The gene calls are TRBV14 and TRBJ2-2, with no clear D. Per the germline V gene, CDR1 is SGHDN and CDR2 is FVKESK. The CDR3 consists of 12 residues. Trimming stripped 4 bases from V and 5 bases from J, with 5 bases between. Filled out from reference TRBV14 and TRBJ2-2, the complete variable domain reads EAGVTQFPSHSVIEKGQTVTLRCDPISGHDNLYWYRRVMGKEIKFLLHFVKESKQDESGMPNNRFLAERTGGTYSTLKVQPAELEDSGVYFCASSLITGELFFGEGSRLTVL.

The chain couples TRBV4-1 to TRBJ1-5, with 7 bases identical to TRBD1. Germline lookup yields CDR1 MGHRA and CDR2 YSYEKL. The CDR3 covers 16 residues. V trimming: 4 bases; J trimming: 2 bases; junction bases outside the gene matches: 8. The CDR3 region has the DNA TGCGCCAGCAGCCCTGGCCGACAGGGTGGCAATCAGCCCCAGCATTTT. It specifies CASSPGRQGGNQPQHF.

On this clone: The identical CDR3 is also encoded by other nucleotide sequences in the sample. The rearrangement uses TRBV11-2 and TRBJ2-7, with 7 nucleotides matching TRBD1. The CDR3 covers 12 residues. Germline V gene data show CDR1 as SGHAT and CDR2 as FQNNGV. Trimming took 5 bases from V and 4 from J; bases not matched to a gene: 2. This CDR3 is CASSPTGYEQYF. Here the CDR3 DNA reads TGTGCCAGCAGCCCGACAGGGTACGAGCAGTACTTC.

The chain has TRBV20-1 and TRBJ2-7; 7 positions agree with TRBD1. CDR3 size: 15 residues. CDR1 is DFQATT, CDR2 SNEGSKA, per germline (reference sequence). The ends lost 3 bases at V and 3 bases at J; junction bases unmatched: 11. CDR3 protein: CSASAPGGSGYEQYF. The CDR3 DNA follows: TGCAGTGCTAGTGCCCCAGGGGGATCTGGCTACGAGCAGTACTTC.